This entry features one T cell receptor beta chain sequence. This specimen comes from a study of cytomegalovirus exposure and HLA in healthy donors. The germline gives CDR1 SQVTM, CDR2 ANQGSEA. This CDR3 has 13 amino acids. PCR amplification relied on 60 Vbeta primers (plus 13 Jbeta primers). Sequencing used immunoSEQ multiplex PCR; TCRdb keeps in-frame clones, though not all of them. The sample consists of tens of thousands of clones, nearly 80% of them appearing once. The TCR sequence derives from a man aged 40-50 years in good health and CMV-seronegative. This chain uses TRBV29-1 with TRBJ2-5; TRBD1 is a possible D gene (6 bases). The end of the DNA is better explained by TRBJ2-7, so the J call may be wrong. The sequencing sample was made of PBMCs. As DNA, the CDR3 is TGCAGCGTCGGGACACTGGGCTCCTACGAGCAGTACTTC. This translates into CSVGTLGSYEQYF.